This T cell receptor beta chain appears in the sequencing data of a study of T-cell reconstitution after alpha-beta-depleted transplantation in children. Study observations and caveats: Several hundred expanded graft clones reportedly gave rise to the alpha-beta T cells present about two months after transplant. T cells produced anew were the main source of T-cell counts and diversity one year after transplant. Surviving recipient T cells and thymic progenitors produced the high day-60 TCRbeta diversity seen in some patients.

The CDR3 extends over 15 amino acids. Deletions cut 6 bases from V and 6 bases from J, with 18 bases between. Germline lookup yields CDR1 ENHRY and CDR2 SYGVKD. A note on this clonotype: Its antigen is as yet unknown.

Unique molecular identifiers tagged the TCRbeta library. MiXCR, run by TCRdb on the PCR reads, gives a single entry per CDR3 protein. This table has fewer than 85,000 distinct CDR3 sequences, 13% to 15% appearing once. This TCR was recovered from a male patient aged 2-10 years who had a stem cell transplant for acute lymphoblastic leukemia, so the T cells may come from the graft donor. This material consisted of PBMCs, mostly from graft donor cells, taken 180 days after TCRalphabeta/CD19-depleted stem cell transplant. This sequence joins TRBV10-3 and TRBJ1-5, with a tentative D call TRBD1 (6 bases). CDR3: CAISQVGTGRQPQHF. The DNA for the CDR3 is TGTGCCATCAGCCAAGTAGGTACAGGGCGTCAGCCCCAGCATTTT.